The clone carrying this T cell receptor beta chain was detected many times. Each CDR3 protein is one row after TCRdb ran MiXCR on the 5' RACE reads. This repertoire shows over 30,000 distinct CDR3 sequences, around 6.8% found once; its top ten account for about 13%. The record originates from a study of early T cells in non-severe SARS-CoV-2 infection. Looking at the study overall: Whole-blood bulk RNA, unsorted, was sequenced, and chains were unpaired.

The ends were cut back, 0 bases at V and 3 bases at J, with 11 bases in the middle. The germline V gene has CDR1 SEHNR and CDR2 FQNEAQ (reference sequence). The CDR3 contains 15 residues. The sequenced sample was whole blood, obtained at baseline. The chain combines TRBV7-9 with TRBJ2-5; a weak D match, TRBD1 (6 bases). The sequence was obtained from an adult who was a healthcare worker with PCR-confirmed SARS-CoV-2 infection or an uninfected control (not recorded which). The CDR3 sequence: CASSLAQGPKETQYF. CDR3 in DNA: TGTGCCAGCAGCTTAGCGCAGGGGCCAAAAGAGACCCAGTACTTC.